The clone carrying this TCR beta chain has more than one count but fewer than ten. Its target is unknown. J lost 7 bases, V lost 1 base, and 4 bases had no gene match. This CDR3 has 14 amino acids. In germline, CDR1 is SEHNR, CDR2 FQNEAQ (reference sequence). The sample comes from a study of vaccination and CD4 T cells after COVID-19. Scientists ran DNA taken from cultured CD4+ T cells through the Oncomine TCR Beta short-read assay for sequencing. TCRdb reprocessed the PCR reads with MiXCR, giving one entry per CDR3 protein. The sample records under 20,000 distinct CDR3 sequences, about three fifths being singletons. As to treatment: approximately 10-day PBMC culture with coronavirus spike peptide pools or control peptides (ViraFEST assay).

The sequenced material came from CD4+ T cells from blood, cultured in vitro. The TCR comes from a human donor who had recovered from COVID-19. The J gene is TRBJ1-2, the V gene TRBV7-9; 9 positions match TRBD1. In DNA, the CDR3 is TGTGCCAGCAGCTTAGGGACAGGGGAACGTGGCTACACCTTC. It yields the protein CASSLGTGERGYTF.